This entry features one TCR beta chain sequence. J was trimmed by 4 bases and V by 7 bases; bases with no gene match: 1. Germline CDR1 and CDR2: MNHEY and SVGAGI. This CDR3 region has 13 residues. These data come from a study of T cell changes during pregnancy in multiple sclerosis. Measured with immunoSEQ multiplex PCR; TCRdb has only the in-frame clones, and not every one. Altogether about 97,000 clones are present, about nine tenths being singletons, with the ten largest covering over 0.6%. This receptor was taken from a female donor in good health, enrolled as a control in a pregnancy study. V gene TRBV6-5 combines with J gene TRBJ2-5, with 12 nucleotides matching TRBD2. This material consisted of peripheral blood, taken in the second trimester of pregnancy. In DNA form, the CDR3 reads TGTGCCAGCAAACTAGCGGGGGGAGAGACCCAGTACTTC. Its protein is CASKLAGGETQYF.